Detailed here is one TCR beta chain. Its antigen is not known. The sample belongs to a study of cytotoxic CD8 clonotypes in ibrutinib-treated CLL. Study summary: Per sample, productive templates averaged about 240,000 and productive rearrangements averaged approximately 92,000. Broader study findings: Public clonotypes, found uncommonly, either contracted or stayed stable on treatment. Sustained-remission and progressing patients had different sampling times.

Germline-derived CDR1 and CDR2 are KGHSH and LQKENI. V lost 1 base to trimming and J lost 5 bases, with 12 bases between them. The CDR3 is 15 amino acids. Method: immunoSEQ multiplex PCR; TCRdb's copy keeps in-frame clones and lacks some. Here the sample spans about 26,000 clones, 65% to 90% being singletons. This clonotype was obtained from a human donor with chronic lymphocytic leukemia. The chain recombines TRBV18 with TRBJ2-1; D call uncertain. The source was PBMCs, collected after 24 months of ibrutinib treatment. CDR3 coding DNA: TGTGCCAGCTCACCACTGCCCTCTCGGGACAATGAGCAGTTCTTC. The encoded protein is CASSPLPSRDNEQFF.